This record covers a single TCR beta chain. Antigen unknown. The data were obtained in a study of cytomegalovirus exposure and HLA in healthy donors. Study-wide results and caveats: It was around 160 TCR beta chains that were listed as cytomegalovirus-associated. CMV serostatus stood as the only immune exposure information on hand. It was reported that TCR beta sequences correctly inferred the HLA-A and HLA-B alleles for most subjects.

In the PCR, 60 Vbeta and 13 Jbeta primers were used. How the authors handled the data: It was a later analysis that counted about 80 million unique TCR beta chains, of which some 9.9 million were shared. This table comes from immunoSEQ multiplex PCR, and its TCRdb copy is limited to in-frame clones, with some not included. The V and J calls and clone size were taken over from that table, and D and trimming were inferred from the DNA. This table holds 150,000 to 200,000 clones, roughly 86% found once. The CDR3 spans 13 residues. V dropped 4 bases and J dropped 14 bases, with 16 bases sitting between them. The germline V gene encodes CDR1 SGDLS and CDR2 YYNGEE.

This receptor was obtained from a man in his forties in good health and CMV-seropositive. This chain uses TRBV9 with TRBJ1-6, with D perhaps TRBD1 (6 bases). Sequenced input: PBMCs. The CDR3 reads CASSPGEGLALHF. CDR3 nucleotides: TGTGCCAGCAGCCCAGGGGAGGGTTTGGCCCTCCACTTT. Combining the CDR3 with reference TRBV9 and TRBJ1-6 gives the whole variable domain DSGVTQTPKHLITATGQRVTLRCSPRSGDLSVYWYQQSLDQGLQFLIQYYNGEERAKGNILERFSAQQFPDLHSELNLSSLELGDSALYFCASSPGEGLALHFGNGTRLTVT.